What follows describes a single T cell receptor beta chain. Its cognate antigen is unknown. The data originate from a study of T cell responses to AZD1222 COVID-19 vaccine. Study findings and constraints: Females outnumbered males among donors, who were mostly white British; clonal diversity was possibly underestimated.

Germline values: CDR1 SGHRS, CDR2 YFSETQ. Trimming left V 0 bases short and J 7 bases short, with 17 bases between. There are 16 residues in the CDR3. Libraries were prepared by immunoSEQ multiplex PCR; TCRdb keeps only in-frame clonotypes and omits some of them. The sample consists of about 54,000 clones, about 89% of them appearing once. Sequencing was performed on peripheral blood, taken 28 days after the second AZD1222 dose. The receptor was isolated from an adult who received the AZD1222 COVID-19 vaccine. J is TRBJ1-3 and V is TRBV5-1, with D hard to call. CDR3 nucleotides: TGCGCCAGCAGCTTGGGGCTCTGGGGAGGCGCGAACACCATATATTTT. Amino acids: CASSLGLWGGANTIYF.